Listed below are T cell receptor beta chains from one sample, sequenced in a study of blood T cell repertoires in COVID-19. The method was immunoSEQ multiplex PCR; TCRdb's version includes in-frame clones alone and lacks a portion of them. The repertoire has a few hundred thousand clones, 87% of them found once; the top ten carry roughly 2.3%. Sample: peripheral blood. Receptors were obtained from a man aged 18 to 35 with active or convalescent COVID-19. Each CDR3 is given with its conserved first and last residue. D genes are given only for firm matches. Size tells how often a clone was seen (once, few, many) or the class of an expanded clone, and some rows leave it out.

abundance: .
v_gene: TRBV24-1
d_gene: .
j_gene: TRBJ2-5
CDR3aa: CATSDDRDNQETQYF
CDR3nt: TGTGCCACCAGTGATGACCGGGACAACCAAGAGACCCAGTACTTC

abundance: once
v_gene: TRBV7-2
d_gene: .
j_gene: TRBJ1-6
CDR3aa: CASSLALWGRVNSPLHF
CDR3nt: TGTGCCAGCAGCTTAGCGTTATGGGGGAGGGTAAATTCACCCCTCCACTTT

abundance: .
v_gene: TRBV7-3
d_gene: TRBD2
j_gene: TRBJ2-7
CDR3aa: CASSLTLAGVGEQYF
CDR3nt: TGTGCCAGCAGCTTAACTCTAGCGGGAGTGGGGGAGCAGTACTTC

abundance: .
v_gene: TRBV5-1
d_gene: .
j_gene: TRBJ2-1
CDR3aa: CASSLGKQGPFHNEQFF
CDR3nt: TGCGCCAGCAGCTTGGGGAAACAGGGTCCCTTTCACAATGAGCAGTTCTTC

abundance: .
v_gene: TRBV24-1
d_gene: .
j_gene: TRBJ2-7
CDR3aa: CATSDSRDEQYF
CDR3nt: TGTGCCACCAGTGATTCGCGGGACGAGCAGTACTTC

abundance: .
v_gene: TRBV9
d_gene: TRBD2
j_gene: TRBJ2-1
CDR3aa: CASSASGRADNEQFF
CDR3nt: TGTGCCAGCAGCGCTAGCGGGCGCGCGGACAATGAGCAGTTCTTC

abundance: .
v_gene: TRBV5-1
d_gene: .
j_gene: TRBJ2-7
CDR3aa: CASSPPNTYEQYF
CDR3nt: TGCGCCAGCAGCCCCCCGAATACTTACGAGCAGTACTTC

abundance: .
v_gene: TRBV15
d_gene: TRBD1
j_gene: TRBJ1-2
CDR3aa: CATSRDGKDRANYGYTF
CDR3nt: TGTGCCACCAGCAGAGATGGAAAGGACAGGGCTAACTATGGCTACACCTTC

abundance: .
v_gene: TRBV5-5
d_gene: TRBD1
j_gene: TRBJ2-2
CDR3aa: CASSPRQGVDTGELFF
CDR3nt: TGTGCCAGCAGCCCCCGACAGGGAGTCGACACCGGGGAGCTGTTTTTT

abundance: .
v_gene: TRBV27
d_gene: .
j_gene: TRBJ1-1
CDR3aa: CASSSRGSESYGEAFF
CDR3nt: TGTGCCAGCAGTTCCAGGGGCAGTGAATCCTACGGTGAAGCTTTCTTT

abundance: .
v_gene: TRBV3-1/TRBV3-2
d_gene: TRBD2
j_gene: TRBJ2-1
CDR3aa: CASSQGSGDYNEQFF
CDR3nt: TGTGCCAGCAGCCAAGGTAGCGGGGATTACAATGAGCAGTTCTTC

abundance: .
v_gene: TRBV7-9
d_gene: TRBD1
j_gene: TRBJ1-1
CDR3aa: CASSPPLGQGDAEAFF
CDR3nt: TGTGCCAGCAGCCCACCCCTGGGACAGGGCGATGCTGAAGCTTTCTTT

abundance: .
v_gene: TRBV3-1/TRBV3-2
d_gene: .
j_gene: TRBJ2-7
CDR3aa: CASSRGHNNGEQYF
CDR3nt: TGTGCCAGCAGCCGAGGACACAACAACGGCGAGCAGTACTTC

abundance: once
v_gene: TRBV4-1
d_gene: .
j_gene: TRBJ2-3
CDR3aa: CASSPGGPGKGADTQYF
CDR3nt: TGCGCCAGCAGCCCCGGGGGGCCAGGAAAGGGGGCAGATACGCAGTATTTT

abundance: .
v_gene: TRBV5-1
d_gene: .
j_gene: TRBJ1-2
CDR3aa: CASSLSPGGYTF
CDR3nt: TGCGCCAGCAGCTTGTCTCCGGGGGGCTACACCTTC

abundance: .
v_gene: TRBV28
d_gene: TRBD1
j_gene: TRBJ2-5
CDR3aa: CASSLRTGGSKTQYF
CDR3nt: TGTGCCAGCAGTCTCCGGACAGGGGGCTCGAAGACCCAGTACTTC

abundance: .
v_gene: TRBV4-1
d_gene: .
j_gene: TRBJ2-7
CDR3aa: CASSQGGSSREQYF
CDR3nt: TGCGCCAGCAGCCAGGGAGGCAGCTCTCGTGAGCAGTACTTC

abundance: .
v_gene: TRBV5-6
d_gene: .
j_gene: TRBJ2-3
CDR3aa: CASSDDRRTGDTQYF
CDR3nt: TGTGCCAGCAGCGACGACAGGCGGACGGGAGATACGCAGTATTTT

abundance: .
v_gene: TRBV19
d_gene: TRBD1
j_gene: TRBJ1-6
CDR3aa: CASSTRGLNSPLHF
CDR3nt: TGTGCCAGTAGTACCAGGGGGCTAAATTCACCCCTCCACTTT

abundance: .
v_gene: TRBV7-9
d_gene: TRBD2
j_gene: TRBJ2-7
CDR3aa: CASSLSPGLANVYEQYF
CDR3nt: TGTGCCAGCAGCTTATCACCGGGACTAGCGAACGTATACGAGCAGTACTTC

abundance: .
v_gene: TRBV4-1
d_gene: TRBD1
j_gene: TRBJ1-1
CDR3aa: CASSQGIRDSTAFF
CDR3nt: TGCGCCAGCAGCCAAGGGATCCGGGACAGTACCGCTTTCTTT

abundance: once
v_gene: TRBV6-1
d_gene: .
j_gene: TRBJ1-5
CDR3aa: CASSEQQDNQPQHF
CDR3nt: TGTGCCAGCAGTGAACAACAGGATAATCAGCCCCAGCATTTT

abundance: .
v_gene: TRBV29-1
d_gene: TRBD2
j_gene: TRBJ2-1
CDR3aa: CSTRLAGGSYNEQFF
CDR3nt: TGCAGCACCCGTCTAGCGGGGGGTTCCTACAATGAGCAGTTCTTC

abundance: .
v_gene: TRBV6-4
d_gene: .
j_gene: TRBJ1-1
CDR3aa: CASSDLPPQRRSTEAFF
CDR3nt: TGTGCCAGCAGTGACTTGCCTCCTCAGAGGCGGAGCACTGAAGCTTTCTTT

abundance: .
v_gene: TRBV12-3/TRBV12-4
d_gene: .
j_gene: TRBJ1-1
CDR3aa: CASSFWGREAFF
CDR3nt: TGTGCCAGCAGTTTTTGGGGGCGCGAAGCTTTCTTT

abundance: .
v_gene: TRBV2
d_gene: .
j_gene: TRBJ1-2
CDR3aa: CASSGGFYGYTF
CDR3nt: TGTGCCAGCAGCGGAGGCTTCTATGGCTACACCTTC

abundance: .
v_gene: TRBV11-2
d_gene: .
j_gene: TRBJ1-4
CDR3aa: CASSLYTTAANEKLFF
CDR3nt: TGTGCCAGCAGCTTATACACCACAGCCGCGAATGAAAAACTGTTTTTT

abundance: .
v_gene: TRBV6-7
d_gene: .
j_gene: TRBJ1-4
CDR3aa: CASSPPLRGKLFF
CDR3nt: TGTGCCAGCAGCCCTCCCCTGCGGGGAAAACTGTTTTTT

abundance: few
v_gene: TRBV4-3
d_gene: TRBD1
j_gene: TRBJ1-2
CDR3aa: CASSLTGDKSGYTF
CDR3nt: TGCGCCAGCAGCCTAACAGGGGATAAGAGTGGCTACACCTTC

abundance: .
v_gene: TRBV5-5
d_gene: .
j_gene: TRBJ1-5
CDR3aa: CASSPTLTVSNQPRHF
CDR3nt: TGTGCCAGCAGCCCAACCTTGACAGTGAGCAATCAGCCCCGGCATTTT

abundance: .
v_gene: TRBV13
d_gene: .
j_gene: TRBJ1-3
CDR3aa: CASSLGVEVPGNTIYF
CDR3nt: TGTGCCAGCAGCTTAGGGGTCGAGGTCCCTGGAAACACCATATATTTT

abundance: .
v_gene: TRBV5-6
d_gene: .
j_gene: TRBJ2-7
CDR3aa: CASSGPSRGSYEQYF
CDR3nt: TGTGCCAGCAGCGGGCCTTCCCGCGGGTCCTACGAGCAGTACTTC

abundance: .
v_gene: TRBV7-2
d_gene: TRBD2
j_gene: TRBJ2-3
CDR3aa: CASSYAAGGTSTDTQYF
CDR3nt: TGTGCCAGCAGCTACGCAGCGGGGGGGACTAGCACAGATACGCAGTATTTT

abundance: .
v_gene: TRBV28
d_gene: TRBD1
j_gene: TRBJ2-6
CDR3aa: CASRQRTGYPGANVLTF
CDR3nt: TGTGCCAGCAGACAAAGGACAGGGTACCCTGGGGCCAACGTCCTGACTTTC

abundance: .
v_gene: TRBV7-8
d_gene: .
j_gene: TRBJ1-4
CDR3aa: CASSLVQGPTEKLFF
CDR3nt: TGTGCCAGCAGCTTAGTGCAGGGGCCCACTGAAAAACTGTTTTTT

abundance: few
v_gene: TRBV11-2
d_gene: .
j_gene: TRBJ1-3
CDR3aa: CASSRQQITSGNTIYF
CDR3nt: TGTGCCAGCAGCCGTCAACAGATCACCTCTGGAAACACCATATATTTT